The clone carrying this T cell receptor (beta chain) appeared many times. Its matching antigen is unknown. The record originates from a study of regulatory T cells in long-lasting Graves disease. The study, taken as a whole, reports: Preferential use of TRBV28, TRBJ1-2 and TRBJ2-5 was seen in persistent disease.

Indicated time point: newly diagnosed GD, antithyroid drugs for less than 3 months. PBMC RNA served as the TCR library source. CDR3 regions were amplified by Arm-PCR using iRepertoire HTBI primers to build TCR beta libraries. TCRdb reanalysed the multiplex PCR reads using MiXCR and keeps one entry per CDR3 protein. The repertoire has a few hundred thousand distinct CDR3 sequences, 11% to 15% of them found once; the top ten carry roughly a sixth. V trimming: 5 bases; J trimming: 5 bases; junction bases outside the gene matches: 5. Germline CDR1 MNHNS, CDR2 SASEGT. The CDR3 is 15 amino acids. This sample also appeared in a second study, on T cells in Graves' hyperthyroidism and ophthalmopathy. Turning to that study: Separation of ophthalmopathy from stable hyperthyroidism was achieved by a 13 V-J model.

This TCR was sampled from a woman between 45 and 60 years old with Graves disease. The chain recombines TRBV6-1 with TRBJ2-1, with 11 nucleotides matching TRBD2. The input for sequencing was peripheral blood mononuclear cells (PBMCs), taken at new diagnosis, from a patient treated with antithyroid drugs. The CDR3 region has the DNA TGTGCCAGCAGTCCGGGACTAGCGGCCCACAATGAGCAGTTCTTC. Its protein product is CASSPGLAAHNEQFF.